The rows below give T cell receptor beta chains drawn from one sample of a study of response to subunit inactivated influenza vaccine. TCRdb itself ran the RT-PCR reads through MiXCR, one entry per CDR3 protein. The repertoire holds more than 550,000 distinct CDR3 sequences, with about 11% as singletons. The same data also contributed to another study, on T cells expressing NK-cell markers.

Sequences were derived from PBMCs from blood, sampled on the day of vaccination. The receptors here all came from a man aged 45-60 years who received an inactivated influenza vaccine. The CDR3 runs from the conserved cysteine through the conserved F or W. Fields, in order: J gene, D gene, clone size, V gene, CDR3 protein, CDR3 DNA. A D gene is named only where the DNA matches it firmly. Clone size is stated in some rows and not others, as once, few, many or a class when expanded.

TRBJ2-6,-,many,TRBV6-2/TRBV6-3,CASSYPPGANVLTF,TGTGCCAGCAGTTACCCCCCTGGGGCCAACGTCCTGACTTTC
TRBJ2-1,TRBD2,few,TRBV24-1,CATSDGSGEMGDEQFF,TGTGCCACCAGTGACGGTAGCGGGGAGATGGGGGATGAGCAGTTCTTC
TRBJ1-5,-,few,TRBV12-3/TRBV12-4,CASSLTSQPQHF,TGTGCCAGCAGTTTAACAAGTCAGCCCCAGCATTTT
TRBJ2-3,-,-,TRBV20-1,CSAPLAATQYF,TGCAGTGCTCCCCTGGCGGCTACGCAGTATTTT
TRBJ1-5,-,few,TRBV5-1,CASIFGPQHF,TGCGCCAGCATCTTCGGACCCCAGCATTTT
TRBJ2-7,-,-,TRBV5-1,CASSLVGTSLYEQYF,TGCGCCAGCAGCTTGGTAGGGACATCCCTCTACGAGCAGTACTTC
TRBJ2-2,-,many,TRBV20-1,CSARDGNTGELFF,TGCAGTGCTAGAGACGGGAACACCGGGGAGCTGTTTTTT
TRBJ2-1,-,-,TRBV24-1,CATSYETRGEQFF,TGTGCCACCAGTTATGAGACGCGGGGTGAGCAGTTCTTC
TRBJ2-3,-,few,TRBV12-3/TRBV12-4,CASSSPAVEDTQYF,TGTGCCAGCAGTTCCCCCGCGGTCGAAGATACGCAGTATTTT
TRBJ2-1,-,-,TRBV12-3/TRBV12-4,CASRPDGHSYNEQFF,TGTGCCAGCAGACCGGACGGTCACTCCTACAATGAGCAGTTCTTC
TRBJ2-7,-,-,TRBV3-1,CASSQDSTGNEQYF,TGTGCCAGCAGCCAAGACTCGACGGGAAACGAGCAGTACTTC
TRBJ2-1,-,many,TRBV12-3/TRBV12-4,CASSYSRIYNEQFF,TGTGCCAGCAGCTACTCCAGGATATACAATGAGCAGTTCTTC
TRBJ2-6,-,many,TRBV4-3,CASSQDLTGANVLTF,TGCGCCAGCAGCCAAGATTTAACTGGGGCCAACGTCCTGACTTTC
TRBJ2-7,-,-,TRBV27,CASSRVGGGLHEQYF,TGTGCCAGCAGCCGAGTTGGCGGGGGCCTCCACGAGCAGTACTTC
TRBJ2-1,TRBD2,few,TRBV20-1,CSARRGLAFNEQFF,TGCAGTGCCCGCCGGGGACTAGCTTTCAATGAGCAGTTCTTC
TRBJ2-3,TRBD2,many,TRBV5-1,CASSKPPGLATDTQYF,TGCGCCAGCAGTAAACCACCGGGACTAGCGACCGATACGCAGTATTTT
TRBJ2-7,-,-,TRBV11-1,CASSPTWPKGQAGAYEQYF,TGTGCCAGCAGCCCCACCTGGCCTAAGGGACAGGCGGGGGCCTACGAGCAGTACTTC
TRBJ2-7,-,many,TRBV27,CASRSGGTVNEQYF,TGTGCCAGCCGTTCCGGGGGCACGGTGAACGAGCAGTACTTC
TRBJ2-2,-,few,TRBV19,CASRETNTGELFF,TGTGCCAGTAGGGAGACGAACACCGGGGAGCTGTTTTTT
TRBJ1-4,-,-,TRBV12-3/TRBV12-4,CASSLDPATSGEKLFF,TGTGCCAGCAGTTTAGACCCTGCGACTAGTGGCGAAAAACTGTTTTTT
TRBJ2-5,-,-,TRBV28,CASSSPNTFSGRAETQYF,TGTGCCAGCAGTTCCCCGAACACTTTTTCGGGGCGGGCAGAGACCCAGTACTTC
TRBJ2-2,-,-,TRBV11-2,CASSHTAGLNTGELFF,TGTGCCAGCAGTCACACAGCCGGGCTGAACACCGGGGAGCTGTTTTTT
TRBJ2-2,TRBD1,few,TRBV7-9,CASQGQGFTGELFF,TGTGCCAGCCAGGGACAGGGGTTCACCGGGGAGCTGTTTTTT
TRBJ2-3,TRBD2,many,TRBV4-2,CASSQDPAGGLSTDTQYF,TGTGCCAGCAGCCAAGATCCGGCGGGGGGGTTAAGCACAGATACGCAGTATTTT
TRBJ2-7,TRBD1,-,TRBV14,CASSRPGTGYEQYF,TGTGCCAGCAGCCGTCCCGGGACAGGGTACGAGCAGTACTTC
TRBJ2-7,-,-,TRBV28,CASRLTESSYEQYF,TGTGCCAGCAGACTGACAGAGAGCTCCTACGAGCAGTACTTC
TRBJ2-3,-,-,TRBV4-2,CASSRPPTQLGADTQYF,TGTGCCAGCAGCCGCCCTCCTACTCAGCTAGGCGCAGATACGCAGTATTTT
TRBJ2-5,TRBD1,-,TRBV20-1,CSAIGTGRETQYF,TGCAGTGCCATTGGGACAGGGCGAGAGACCCAGTACTTC
TRBJ2-3,-,many,TRBV25-1,CASSEFGSSTDTQYF,TGTGCCAGCAGTGAATTCGGTTCTAGCACAGATACGCAGTATTTT
TRBJ2-1,-,-,TRBV3-1,CASSQLGDSQFF,TGTGCCAGCAGCCAGCTGGGGGACTCCCAATTCTTC
TRBJ1-2,-,-,TRBV4-1,CASSRVGLSGYTF,TGCGCCAGCAGCCGTGTTGGGTTGTCGGGCTACACCTTC
TRBJ1-4,TRBD1,many,TRBV28,CASRGLGTGSEKLFF,TGTGCCAGCAGGGGACTCGGGACAGGGAGTGAAAAACTGTTTTTT
TRBJ2-1,TRBD2,-,TRBV4-2,CASSQDRASGSWQFF,TGTGCCAGCAGCCAAGATCGGGCTAGCGGGAGCTGGCAGTTCTTC
TRBJ2-1,TRBD2,-,TRBV5-5,CASSPSQGLAGITKFF,TGTGCCAGCAGCCCCTCCCAGGGACTAGCGGGAATAACCAAGTTCTTC
TRBJ2-7,-,few,TRBV5-1,CASSRTGTSTFYEQYF,TGCGCCAGCAGCCGCACCGGGACCTCCACGTTCTACGAGCAGTACTTC
TRBJ2-7,-,many,TRBV28,CASSFQGIEQYF,TGTGCCAGCAGTTTCCAGGGGATCGAGCAGTACTTC
TRBJ2-1,TRBD1,few,TRBV5-1,CASSPGTGDRNEQFF,TGCGCCAGCAGCCCCGGGACAGGGGACCGCAATGAGCAGTTCTTC
TRBJ2-1,TRBD2,-,TRBV20-1,CSAPKSTLAGAYNEQFF,TGCAGTGCTCCAAAATCTACGCTAGCGGGAGCCTACAATGAGCAGTTCTTC
TRBJ2-7,TRBD2,few,TRBV5-1,CASSLGLAGAIFIYEQYF,TGCGCCAGCAGCTTGGGACTAGCGGGGGCCATATTCATTTACGAGCAGTACTTC
TRBJ2-7,TRBD1,-,TRBV7-3,CASSSTGGDEQYF,TGTGCCAGCAGCTCTACAGGGGGCGATGAGCAGTACTTC
TRBJ1-1,-,few,TRBV7-8,CASSFYRGGGSAFF,TGTGCCAGCAGCTTTTATAGGGGAGGCGGTTCGGCTTTCTTT
TRBJ1-1,-,few,TRBV30,CAWRDNRHGNTEAFF,TGTGCCTGGAGGGATAACCGACACGGGAACACTGAAGCTTTCTTT
TRBJ2-1,-,-,TRBV20-1,CSASRRTSSSYNEQFF,TGCAGTGCTAGCCGACGAACATCAAGCTCCTACAATGAGCAGTTCTTC
TRBJ2-1,-,-,TRBV3-1,CASSQDLNQGVGNGQFF,TGTGCCAGCAGCCAAGATCTAAATCAGGGTGTGGGCAATGGGCAGTTCTTC
TRBJ1-6,-,few,TRBV30,CAWSRGIARGSPLHF,TGTGCCTGGAGTCGGGGAATCGCAAGAGGCTCACCCCTCCACTTT
TRBJ2-3,TRBD2,few,TRBV10-3,CAISVDSGMTDTQYF,TGTGCCATCAGTGTGGATAGCGGGATGACAGATACGCAGTATTTT
TRBJ2-5,-,few,TRBV5-1,CASSKTEYRGETQYF,TGCGCCAGCAGCAAGACAGAGTACCGCGGGGAAACCCAGTACTTC
TRBJ1-1,TRBD1,-,TRBV7-9,CASSYDREITEAFF,TGTGCCAGCAGCTATGACAGGGAAATCACTGAAGCTTTCTTT
TRBJ1-2,-,few,TRBV6-6,CASSSGEGYTF,TGTGCCAGCAGTTCAGGGGAGGGCTACACCTTC
TRBJ2-5,-,few,TRBV6-4,CASLPRTRQETQYF,TGTGCCAGCCTGCCCAGGACAAGACAAGAGACCCAGTACTTC
TRBJ2-3,TRBD2,few,TRBV25-1,CASSGTSGKWASTDTQYF,TGTGCCAGCAGTGGAACTAGCGGGAAATGGGCTAGCACAGATACGCAGTATTTT
TRBJ2-7,-,many,TRBV27,CASSLSLGSNEQYF,TGTGCCAGCAGTTTATCGCTCGGGAGCAACGAGCAGTACTTC